This T cell receptor beta chain was obtained from a study of cytomegalovirus exposure and HLA in healthy donors. Study results and caveats: In an earlier analysis, productive rearrangement rates for most beta V segments clustered near 87% or 30%. A highly shared variant cluster was judged a likely technical artifact. A link between a missense DCLRE1C variant and TCR beta V- and J-gene trimming emerged from a later analysis.

60 Vbeta and 13 Jbeta primers were used in PCR. Per the original methods: The count from a later analysis was 79 million or so unique TCR beta chains, some 11 million of them shared. Sequenced by immunoSEQ multiplex PCR; TCRdb stores in-frame clones only, minus some. V, J and clone size were drawn from that table, and D and trimming were deduced from the DNA. This table lists 200,000 to 250,000 clones. In the case of this clone: What it binds is unknown.

This clonotype was obtained from a woman in her twenties or thirties in good health and CMV-seropositive. The specimen was PBMCs.

This CDR3 reads CASSPPGGYTGELFF. CDR3 sequence (DNA): TGTGCCAGCAGCCCCCCTGGCGGGTACACCGGGGAGCTGTTTTTT. The rearrangement links TRBV7-2 to TRBJ2-2; a weak D match, TRBD2 (5 bases). V gave up 5 bases and J gave up 3 bases, with 13 bases separating them. CDR3 length equals 15 residues. From germline, CDR1 is SGHTA and CDR2 FQGNSA.